The subject of this entry is one T cell receptor (beta chain). The antigen is not known. This entry is derived from a study of T cell responses to AZD1222 COVID-19 vaccine. Study-wide background: Some second doses came at about 4 weeks and others at about 12 weeks; these were pooled.

Sequenced by immunoSEQ multiplex PCR; TCRdb stores in-frame clones only, minus some. The table shows some 140,000 clones, with about 87% occurring only once. Germline lookup yields CDR1 SGHRS and CDR2 YFSETQ. V lost 6 bases to trimming and J lost 5 bases, with 17 bases between them. The length of the CDR3 is 14 residues. Whole-study findings and limits: Repertoire sampling occurred only after the peak T cell response. With two AZD1222 doses given, Spike-specific TCR breadth and depth both rose. The sample set comprised mostly white British donors with more females, and clonal diversity was possibly underestimated.

This specimen consisted of peripheral blood, obtained on day 0 of AZD1222 vaccination. The clonotype comes from an adult in good health. The V and J genes are TRBV5-1 and TRBJ1-1; D unresolved. The CDR3 reads CASTDTGEWTEAFF. DNA of the CDR3: TGCGCCAGCACCGATACTGGGGAATGGACTGAAGCTTTCTTT.